What follows is one TCR beta chain and its context. Its specificity is unknown. The length of the CDR3 is 19 residues. The V gene's germline CDR1 is WSHSY and CDR2 SAAADI. With V trimmed by 0 bases and J by 1 base, 11 bases remained unmatched. This record comes from a study of cytomegalovirus exposure and HLA in healthy donors. Background on the study: The 90 to 150 validation repertoires used the same platform as the approximately 670 first-cohort repertoires, a later analysis reported.

TCRdb's copy holds only in-frame clones and misses some; the assay was immunoSEQ multiplex PCR. The table lists roughly 150,000 clones, approximately 90% of them singletons. Regarding the study as a whole: The study labeled 150 to 200 TCR beta chains cytomegalovirus-associated. Cytomegalovirus status was reportedly diagnosed by the classifier with high sensitivity and specificity.

This TCR was sampled from a young man in good health and CMV-seronegative. The rearrangement links TRBV10-2 to TRBJ2-3; 9 positions agree with TRBD2. Sequencing was performed on PBMCs. CDR3 DNA sequence: TGCGCCAGCAGTGAGTCAGCCAGCGGGGGGTGGAGCGGCACAGATACGCAGTATTTT. Protein sequence: CASSESASGGWSGTDTQYF.